The text below deals with one TCR beta chain. The trim removed 4 bases at V and 5 bases at J, leaving 5 bases unmatched. Looked up from germline, CDR1 is SGHNT and CDR2 is YYREEE (reference sequence). The CDR3 runs to 15 residues. The data stem from a study of blood T cell repertoires in COVID-19. Study summary: Acute-phase and convalescent COVID-19 samples originated in the United States, Italy and Spain. Sample material is recorded as cDNA or gDNA derived from T cells, B-cell-depleted T cells, or PBMCs.

Authors' data handling: Reference gene primer amplification gave estimated nucleated cell counts. The data were produced by immunoSEQ multiplex PCR, yet TCRdb's version contains in-frame clones alone and is incomplete. V and J calls and clone size follow that table, whereas D and trimming were derived from the DNA. The table shows approximately 260,000 clones, with 80% to 90% occurring only once. V usage is TRBV5-4 and J usage is TRBJ2-1; TRBD1 aligns across 11 bases. Sequenced: peripheral blood. This TCR derives from a woman aged 70-85 years with acute or convalescent COVID-19. Here the CDR3 reads CASSRRDRGDNEQFF. CDR3 DNA: TGTGCCAGCAGCCGCCGGGACAGGGGGGACAATGAGCAGTTCTTC.